This T cell receptor (beta chain) came from a study of T cells after yellow fever vaccination. Study-wide context: The fractions with low cell numbers were processed using SMART-Seq v4 Ultra Low Input. Overall study results and limits: Contaminants from the bulk population, in the form of abundant clonotypes, could be found in FACS-sorted repertoires. The secondary response peaked faster, at day 5 versus 15, but was weaker.

This clonotype appeared a few times. Antigen specificity is unknown. The V gene lost 1 base and the J gene lost 8 bases, with 17 bases spanning the gap. Germline V gene data show CDR1 as LGHNA and CDR2 as YSLEER. The length of the CDR3 is 16 residues. Template switching with 5'RACE generated the TCR cDNA and added a universal primer site and UMIs. One entry per CDR3 protein, called by TCRdb with MiXCR from the 5' RACE reads. The sample has more than 300,000 distinct CDR3 sequences, over 8.5% seen once. The rearrangement links TRBV4-3 to TRBJ1-4; D remains ambiguous. The specimen was CD4+ T cells sorted from PBMCs, collected 45 days after the yellow fever booster vaccination. The TCR comes from a man younger than 35 who received the YFV17D yellow fever vaccine. CDR3 in amino acids: CASSQGIGFFEEKLFF. Written as DNA, the CDR3 is TGCGCCAGCAGCCAAGGTATCGGGTTCTTCGAAGAAAAACTGTTTTTT.